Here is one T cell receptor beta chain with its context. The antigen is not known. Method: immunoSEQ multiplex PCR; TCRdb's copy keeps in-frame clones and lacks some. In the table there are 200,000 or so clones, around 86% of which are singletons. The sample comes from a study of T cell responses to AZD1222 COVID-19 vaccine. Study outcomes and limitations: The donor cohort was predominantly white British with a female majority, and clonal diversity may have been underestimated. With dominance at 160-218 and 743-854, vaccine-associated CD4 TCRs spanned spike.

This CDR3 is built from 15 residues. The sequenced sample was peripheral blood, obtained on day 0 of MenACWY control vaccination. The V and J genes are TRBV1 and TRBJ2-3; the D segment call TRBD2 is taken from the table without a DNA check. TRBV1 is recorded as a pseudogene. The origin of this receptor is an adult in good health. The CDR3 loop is CTSRTLQRGTDTQYF. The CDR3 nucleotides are TGCACCAGCAGGACTCTACAGCGGGGGACAGATACGCAGTATTTT.